The subject of this entry is one T cell receptor (beta chain). Clones were sequenced by immunoSEQ multiplex PCR, and TCRdb holds only the in-frame ones, with some missing. The table has 260,000 or so clones, approximately 85% seen once. This entry comes from a study of blood T cell repertoires in COVID-19. On the study more broadly: Whether acute or convalescent, the COVID-19 samples came from the United States, Italy and Spain. The cDNA or gDNA used as material had been derived from T cells, B-cell-depleted T cells, or PBMCs.

This CDR3 comprises 14 residues. Trimming at V came to 0 bases and at J to 4 bases, leaving 0 bases not matched to a gene. From germline, CDR1 is SGHTA and CDR2 FQGNSA. The clonotype comes from a woman in her seventies with acute or convalescent COVID-19. The rearrangement links TRBV7-2 to TRBJ1-2; TRBD1 aligns across 9 bases. Specimen: peripheral blood. The CDR3 region has the DNA TGTGCCAGCAGCTTAGCGGACAGGGGCTATGGCTACACCTTC. Translating it yields CASSLADRGYGYTF.